The text below deals with one T cell receptor (beta chain). Seattle patients were enrolled during active infection and followed longitudinally. Germline V lookup: CDR1 LNHDA, CDR2 SQIVND (reference sequence). After removal of 5 bases from V and 0 bases from J, the junction contained 3 bases not matched to a gene. This CDR3 comprises 14 residues. Study processing details: Researchers report that nucleated cell counts were estimated from reference gene primer amplification. The table came from immunoSEQ multiplex PCR; TCRdb's copy has only in-frame clones and leaves some out. D and trimming were read from the DNA, whereas the V and J calls and clone size are those reported in that table. This sample has 150,000 to 200,000 clones, with 92% found just once. This sample is part of a study of blood T cell repertoires in COVID-19. Study overall: Acute-phase and convalescent COVID-19 samples originated in the United States, Italy and Spain. The cDNA or gDNA used as material had been derived from T cells, B-cell-depleted T cells, or PBMCs.

The receptor comes from a young man with COVID-19, enrolled during active disease. The chain uses TRBV19 and TRBJ2-7; 8 bases fit TRBD1. The sample consisted of peripheral blood. CDR3 sequence: CASSWDRSSYEQYF. CDR3 DNA sequence: TGTGCCAGTAGTTGGGACAGGAGCTCCTACGAGCAGTACTTC.